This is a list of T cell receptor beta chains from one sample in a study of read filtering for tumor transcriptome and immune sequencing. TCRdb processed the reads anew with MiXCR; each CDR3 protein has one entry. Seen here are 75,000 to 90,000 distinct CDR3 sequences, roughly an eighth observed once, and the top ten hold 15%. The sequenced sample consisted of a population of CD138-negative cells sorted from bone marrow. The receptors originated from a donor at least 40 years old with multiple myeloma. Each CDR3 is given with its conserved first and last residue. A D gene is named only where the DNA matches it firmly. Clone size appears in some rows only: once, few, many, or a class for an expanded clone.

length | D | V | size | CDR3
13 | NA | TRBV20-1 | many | CSAYSRGQETQYF
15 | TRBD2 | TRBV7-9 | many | CASSEGAGGPGEQFF
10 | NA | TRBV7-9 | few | CAGEDNEQFF
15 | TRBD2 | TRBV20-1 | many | CSASETTGGGDTQYF
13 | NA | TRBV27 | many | CANRGRVDTEAFF
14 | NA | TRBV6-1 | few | CASSEAWQGRRAFF
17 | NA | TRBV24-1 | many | CATSDRSARQGTDTQYF
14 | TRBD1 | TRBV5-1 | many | CASSAKTGDDGYTF
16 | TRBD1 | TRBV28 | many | CASSSPSTGRETEAFF
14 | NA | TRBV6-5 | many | CASSYSQGRYGYTF
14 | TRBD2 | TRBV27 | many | CASSPGLAGGEQFF
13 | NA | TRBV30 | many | CAWRLGQKETQYF
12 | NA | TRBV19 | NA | CASSILGPPGAF
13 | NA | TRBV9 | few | CASSRSYTGELFF
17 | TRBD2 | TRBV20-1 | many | CSATGTSGRVMNGELFF
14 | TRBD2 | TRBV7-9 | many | CASSRLAGGYEQYF
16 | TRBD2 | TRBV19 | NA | CASSRTSVPSTDTQYF
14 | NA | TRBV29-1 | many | CSVGSNSGNTEAFF
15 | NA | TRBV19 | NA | CASSMGHRNTGELFF
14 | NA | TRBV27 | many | CATTSGIHTGELFF
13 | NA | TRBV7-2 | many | CASNPGGDYGYTF
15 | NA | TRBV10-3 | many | CAISGQARSYNEQFF
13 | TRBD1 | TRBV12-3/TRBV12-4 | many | CASSLQGINGYTF
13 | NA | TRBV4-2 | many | CASSQASEIGQFF
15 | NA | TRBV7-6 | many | CASSLEGGPRETQYF
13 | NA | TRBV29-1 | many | CSALDGGLYGYTF
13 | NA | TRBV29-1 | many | CSVLGLSSDEQYF
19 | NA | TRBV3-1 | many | CASSQEPGLRGRNTGELFF
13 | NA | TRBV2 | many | CASSVGDENIQYF
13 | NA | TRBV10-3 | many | CAIRGTVSYEQYF
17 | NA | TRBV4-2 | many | CASSQELGGLDSGELFF
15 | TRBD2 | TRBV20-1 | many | CSATVTGTSAPEQFF
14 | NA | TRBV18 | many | CASSLPTSAHEQFF
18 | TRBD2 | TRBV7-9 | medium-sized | CASSLEGLAGRFYNEQFF
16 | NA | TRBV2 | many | CASIREEGGGNYGYTF
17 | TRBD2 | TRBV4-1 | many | CASSQESASGSTETQYF
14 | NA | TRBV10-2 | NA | CASTSGGSGNEQFF
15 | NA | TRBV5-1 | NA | CASSLGGSSNQPQHF
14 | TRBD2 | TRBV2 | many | CASSEREFSDTQYF
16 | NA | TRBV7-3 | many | CASSAGGSGDTGELFF
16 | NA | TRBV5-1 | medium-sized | CASSQNRGFGQETQYF
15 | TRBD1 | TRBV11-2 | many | CASSYLGQGAYEQYF
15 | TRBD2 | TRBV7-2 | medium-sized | CASSPAGGPYNEQFF
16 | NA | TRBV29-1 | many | CSVEPQGEVIGETQYF
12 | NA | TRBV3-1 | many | CASSQGLNEQFF
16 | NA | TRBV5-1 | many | CASSSGEGGVAGELFF
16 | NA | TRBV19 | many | CASSPSSRGSPYEQYF
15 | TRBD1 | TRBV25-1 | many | CASSLPGTGTGELFF
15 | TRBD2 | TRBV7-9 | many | CASSSGTSSSYEQYF
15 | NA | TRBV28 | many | CASSLSVSGANVLTF
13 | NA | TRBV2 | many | CASSKDTQETQYF
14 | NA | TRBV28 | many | CASTPWTRTDTQYF
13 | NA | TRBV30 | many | CAWSGLGSNEQFF
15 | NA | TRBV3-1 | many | CASSQGPDSPYEQYF